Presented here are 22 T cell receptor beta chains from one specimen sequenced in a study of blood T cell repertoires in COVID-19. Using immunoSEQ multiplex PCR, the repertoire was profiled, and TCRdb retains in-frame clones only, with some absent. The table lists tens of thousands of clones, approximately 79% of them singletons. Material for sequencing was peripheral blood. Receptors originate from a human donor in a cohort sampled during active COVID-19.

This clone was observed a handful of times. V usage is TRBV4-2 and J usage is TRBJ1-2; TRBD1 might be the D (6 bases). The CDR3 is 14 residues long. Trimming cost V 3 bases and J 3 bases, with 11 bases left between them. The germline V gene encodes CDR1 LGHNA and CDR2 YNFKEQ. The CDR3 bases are TGTGCCAGCAGCCATCCACAGGGAGACTATGGCTACACCTTC. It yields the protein CASSHPQGDYGYTF.

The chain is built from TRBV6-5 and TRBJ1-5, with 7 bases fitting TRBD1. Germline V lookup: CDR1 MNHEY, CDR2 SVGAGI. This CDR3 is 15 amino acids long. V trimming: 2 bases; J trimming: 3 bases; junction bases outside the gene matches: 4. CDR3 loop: CASSYTRGHNQPQHF. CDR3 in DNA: TGTGCCAGCAGTTACACGAGGGGGCACAATCAGCCCCAGCATTTT.

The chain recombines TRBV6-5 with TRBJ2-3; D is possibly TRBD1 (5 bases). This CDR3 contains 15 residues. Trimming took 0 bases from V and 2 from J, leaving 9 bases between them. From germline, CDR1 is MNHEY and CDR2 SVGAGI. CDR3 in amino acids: CASSYSSRATDTQYF. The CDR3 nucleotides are TGTGCCAGCAGTTACTCGAGCAGGGCCACAGATACGCAGTATTTT.

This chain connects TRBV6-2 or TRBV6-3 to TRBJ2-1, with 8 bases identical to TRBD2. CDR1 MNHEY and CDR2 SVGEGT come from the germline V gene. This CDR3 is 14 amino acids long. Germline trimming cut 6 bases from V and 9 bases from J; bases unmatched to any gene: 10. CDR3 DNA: TGTGCCAGCAGCTCCCTCGGGGGGGCCAGTGAGCAGTTCTTC. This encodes CASSSLGGASEQFF.

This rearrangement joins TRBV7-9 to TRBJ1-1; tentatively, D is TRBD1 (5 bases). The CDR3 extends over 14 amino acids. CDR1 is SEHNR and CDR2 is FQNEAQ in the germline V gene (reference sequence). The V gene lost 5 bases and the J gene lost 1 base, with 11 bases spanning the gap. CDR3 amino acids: CASSPSGGNTEAFF. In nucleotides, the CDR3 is TGTGCCAGCAGCCCCTCCGGGGGGAACACTGAAGCTTTCTTT.

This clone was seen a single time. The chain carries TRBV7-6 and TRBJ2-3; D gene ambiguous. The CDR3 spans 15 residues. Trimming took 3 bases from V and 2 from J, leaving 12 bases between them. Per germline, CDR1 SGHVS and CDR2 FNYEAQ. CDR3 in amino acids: CASSFSAEHTDTQYF. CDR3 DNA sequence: TGTGCCAGCAGCTTTTCTGCGGAACACACAGATACGCAGTATTTT.

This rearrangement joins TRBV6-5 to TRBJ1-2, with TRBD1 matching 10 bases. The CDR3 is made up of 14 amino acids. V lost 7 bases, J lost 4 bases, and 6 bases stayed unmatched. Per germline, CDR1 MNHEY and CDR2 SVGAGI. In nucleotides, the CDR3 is TGTGCCAGCACCCAGGACAGGGGGGTCTATGGCTACACCTTC. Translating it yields CASTQDRGVYGYTF.

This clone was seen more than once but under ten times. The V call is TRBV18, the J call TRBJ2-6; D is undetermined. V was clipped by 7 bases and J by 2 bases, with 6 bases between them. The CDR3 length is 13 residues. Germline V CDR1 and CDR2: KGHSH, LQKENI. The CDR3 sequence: CASYPTGANVLTF. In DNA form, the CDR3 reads TGTGCCAGCTACCCTACTGGGGCCAACGTCCTGACTTTC.

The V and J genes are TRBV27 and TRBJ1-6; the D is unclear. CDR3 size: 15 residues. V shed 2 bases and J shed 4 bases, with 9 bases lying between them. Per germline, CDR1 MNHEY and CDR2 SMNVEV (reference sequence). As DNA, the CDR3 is TGTGCCAGCAGTTTACGGAAACAGTATAATTCACCCCTCCACTTT. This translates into CASSLRKQYNSPLHF.

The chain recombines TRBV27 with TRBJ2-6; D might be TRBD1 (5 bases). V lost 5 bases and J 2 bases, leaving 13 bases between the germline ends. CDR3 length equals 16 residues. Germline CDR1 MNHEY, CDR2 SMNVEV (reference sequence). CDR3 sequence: CASSMLLGAGANVLTF. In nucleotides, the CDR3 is TGTGCCAGCAGTATGCTCTTAGGGGCTGGGGCCAACGTCCTGACTTTC.

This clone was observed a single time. For the CDR3, the DNA is TGTGCCAGCAGTTACGGCGCAGGCCATGGCTACACCTTC. Its protein is CASSYGAGHGYTF. The rearrangement uses TRBV6-5 and TRBJ1-2, with D uncertain. Germline-derived CDR1 and CDR2 are MNHEY and SVGAGI. This CDR3 region has 13 residues. Trimming removed 2 bases from V and 6 bases from J, with 10 bases in between.

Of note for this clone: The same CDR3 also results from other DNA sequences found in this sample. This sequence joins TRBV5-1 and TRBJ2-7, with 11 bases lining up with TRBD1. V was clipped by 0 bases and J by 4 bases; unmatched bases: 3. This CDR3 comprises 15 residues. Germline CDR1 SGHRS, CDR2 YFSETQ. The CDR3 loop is CASSLGTGGGYEQYF. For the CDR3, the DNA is TGCGCCAGCAGCTTGGGGACAGGGGGCGGGTACGAGCAGTACTTC.

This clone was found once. The DNA for the CDR3 is TGTGCCAGCCGAGGGGGCGCAGATACGCAGTATTTT. Translation gives CASRGGADTQYF. The chain couples TRBV7-2 to TRBJ2-3; 7 nucleotides align to TRBD1. The V segment lost 8 bases and the J segment 4 bases; nucleotides outside the gene matches: 3. CDR3 length: 12 amino acids. Per germline, CDR1 SGHTA and CDR2 FQGNSA.

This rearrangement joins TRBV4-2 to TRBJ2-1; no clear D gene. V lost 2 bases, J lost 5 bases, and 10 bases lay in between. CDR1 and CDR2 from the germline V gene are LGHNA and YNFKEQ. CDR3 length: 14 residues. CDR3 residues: CASSQLVSDNEQFF. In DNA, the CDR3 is TGTGCCAGCAGCCAACTCGTCTCGGACAATGAGCAGTTCTTC.

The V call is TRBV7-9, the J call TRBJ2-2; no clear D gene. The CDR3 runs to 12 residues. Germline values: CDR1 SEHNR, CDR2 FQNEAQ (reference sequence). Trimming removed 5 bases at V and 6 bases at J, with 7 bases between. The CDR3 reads CASSLAAGELFF. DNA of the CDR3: TGTGCCAGCAGCCTGGCAGCCGGGGAGCTGTTTTTT.

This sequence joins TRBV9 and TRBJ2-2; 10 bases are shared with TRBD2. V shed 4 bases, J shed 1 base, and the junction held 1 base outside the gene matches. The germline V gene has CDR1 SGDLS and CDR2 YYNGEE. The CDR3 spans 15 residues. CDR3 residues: CASSRTSGNTGELFF. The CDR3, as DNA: TGTGCCAGCAGCCGGACTAGCGGGAACACCGGGGAGCTGTTTTTT.

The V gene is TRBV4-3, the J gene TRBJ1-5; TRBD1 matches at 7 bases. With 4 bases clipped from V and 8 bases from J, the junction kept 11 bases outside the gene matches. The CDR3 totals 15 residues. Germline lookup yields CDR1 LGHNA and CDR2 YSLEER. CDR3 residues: CASSPQGRGTEPQHF. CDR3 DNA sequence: TGCGCCAGCAGCCCGCAGGGGAGAGGGACAGAGCCCCAGCATTTT.

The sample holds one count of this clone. The CDR3 DNA is TGTGCCAGCAGCCAACCGACAGCAAACACTGAAGCTTTCTTT. Translated, it gives CASSQPTANTEAFF. The V call is TRBV4-2, the J call TRBJ1-1; D might be TRBD1 (5 bases). Germline-derived CDR1 and CDR2 are LGHNA and YNFKEQ. The CDR3 extends over 14 amino acids. V was shortened by 2 bases and J by 2 bases, with 9 bases between the two germline ends.

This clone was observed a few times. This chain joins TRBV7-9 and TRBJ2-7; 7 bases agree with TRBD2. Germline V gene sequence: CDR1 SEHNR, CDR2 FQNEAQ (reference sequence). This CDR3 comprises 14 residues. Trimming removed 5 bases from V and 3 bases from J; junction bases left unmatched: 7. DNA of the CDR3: TGTGCCAGCAGCCCGACTAGCAGAAACTACGAGCAGTACTTC. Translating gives CASSPTSRNYEQYF.

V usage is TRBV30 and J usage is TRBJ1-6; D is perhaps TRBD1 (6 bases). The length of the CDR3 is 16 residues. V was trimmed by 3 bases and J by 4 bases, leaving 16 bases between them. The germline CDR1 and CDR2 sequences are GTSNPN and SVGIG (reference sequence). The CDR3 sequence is CAWRGRGREYNSPLHF. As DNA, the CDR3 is TGTGCCTGGAGAGGCAGGGGTAGGGAATATAATTCACCCCTCCACTTT.

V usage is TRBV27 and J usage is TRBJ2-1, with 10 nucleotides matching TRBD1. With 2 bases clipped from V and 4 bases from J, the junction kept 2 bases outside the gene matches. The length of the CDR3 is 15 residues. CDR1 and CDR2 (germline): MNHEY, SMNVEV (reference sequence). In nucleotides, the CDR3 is TGTGCCAGCAGTTTAGGGACAGGGGCTTACAATGAGCAGTTCTTC. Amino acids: CASSLGTGAYNEQFF.

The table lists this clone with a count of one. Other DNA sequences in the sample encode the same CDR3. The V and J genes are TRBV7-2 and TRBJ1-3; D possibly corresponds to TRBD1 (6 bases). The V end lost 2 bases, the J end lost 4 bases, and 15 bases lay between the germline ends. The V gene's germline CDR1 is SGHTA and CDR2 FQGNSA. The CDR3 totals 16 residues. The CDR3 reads CASSLLGGAGGNTIYF. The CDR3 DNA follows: TGTGCCAGCAGCTTATTGGGGGGGGCGGGCGGAAACACCATATATTTT.